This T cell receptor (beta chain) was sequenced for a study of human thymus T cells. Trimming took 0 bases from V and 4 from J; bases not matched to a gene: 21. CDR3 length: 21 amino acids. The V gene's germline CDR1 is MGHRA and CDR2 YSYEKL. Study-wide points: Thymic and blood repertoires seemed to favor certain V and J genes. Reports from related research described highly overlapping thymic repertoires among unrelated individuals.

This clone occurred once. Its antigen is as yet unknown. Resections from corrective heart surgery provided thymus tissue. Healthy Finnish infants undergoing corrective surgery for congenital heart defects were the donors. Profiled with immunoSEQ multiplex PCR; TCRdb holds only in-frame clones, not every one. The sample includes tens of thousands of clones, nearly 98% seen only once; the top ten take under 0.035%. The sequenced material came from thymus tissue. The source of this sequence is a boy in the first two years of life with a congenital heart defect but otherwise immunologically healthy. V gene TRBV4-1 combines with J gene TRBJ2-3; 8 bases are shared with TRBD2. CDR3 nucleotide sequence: TGCGCCAGCAGCCAAGATCCAGACAGAAGACCTGGACTAGCAGGGGCAGATACGCAGTATTTT. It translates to CASSQDPDRRPGLAGADTQYF.